This note documents a single T cell receptor (beta chain) sequence. Antigen unknown. Looked up from germline, CDR1 is SQVTM and CDR2 is ANQGSEA. CDR3 size: 12 residues. This entry comes from a study of post-analysis software for immune sequencing data. TCR beta libraries were prepared from cDNA with unique molecular identifiers. TCRdb reprocessed the PCR reads via MiXCR and lists one record per CDR3 protein. Of some 260,000 distinct CDR3 sequences in the sample, 36% were seen once. Broader study findings: Elevated frequency relative to controls characterized roughly 5 TRBV segments in patients, TRBV5-6, TRBV5-1 and TRBV20-1 among them.

The specimen sequenced was blood. This receptor was identified in a girl aged 5 to 17 with multiple sclerosis. The V gene is TRBV29-1, the J gene TRBJ1-1, with 7 bases identical to TRBD1. CDR3 loop: CSDGTVNTEAFF. The CDR3, as DNA: TGCAGTGACGGGACAGTGAACACTGAAGCTTTCTTT.